Below are 13 T cell receptor beta chains sequenced from a single sample in a study of shared clonotypes between healthy human individuals. Data came from immunoSEQ multiplex PCR; TCRdb stores just in-frame clones and leaves some out. This table holds around 1.1 million clones, about 80% found once. Sample: memory CD4+ T cells from PBMCs. The subset is: CD45RA-negative fraction. The source of these receptors is a man younger than 30 in good health. Some clones in this sample may be carry-over from other donors' samples.

This clone was detected a few times. The chain recombines TRBV28 with TRBJ1-5; perhaps TRBD1 as D (5 bases). The length of the CDR3 is 17 residues. Deletions cut 6 bases from V and 1 base from J, with 19 bases between. The germline CDR1 and CDR2 sequences are MDHEN and SYDVKM. CDR3 sequence (DNA): TGTGCCAGCAGGACCGGGGGATCTTCGGGGAGCAATCAGCCCCAGCATTTT. Protein: CASRTGGSSGSNQPQHF.

The chain joins TRBV6-5 to TRBJ2-3; no firm D call. The germline V and J ends were trimmed by 2 bases and 6 bases, with 12 bases remaining between them. This CDR3 region has 14 residues. Per germline, CDR1 MNHEY and CDR2 SVGAGI. The CDR3 DNA sequence: TGTGCCAGCAGTTACACCACTATCACCGATACGCAGTATTTT. It codes for CASSYTTITDTQYF.

This chain connects TRBV5-1 to TRBJ2-3; TRBD1 matches 7 bases. This CDR3 comprises 15 residues. Germline CDR1 is SGHRS and CDR2 is YFSETQ. With V trimmed by 5 bases and J by 2 bases, 8 bases remained unmatched. CDR3 sequence reads: CASRPGDRVTDTQYF. The CDR3 bases are TGCGCCAGCAGACCTGGAGACAGGGTCACAGATACGCAGTATTTT.

In this sample, this clone turned up once. This sample also contains other DNA sequences that code for the same CDR3. The chain couples TRBV9 to TRBJ2-1; 7 bases fit TRBD1. Germline loops: CDR1 SGDLS, CDR2 YYNGEE. The CDR3 is 15 residues long. Losses at the gene ends were 0 bases for V and 4 bases for J; bases not matched to a gene: 4. The CDR3 region is CASSVEGASYNEQFF. The DNA for the CDR3 is TGTGCCAGCAGCGTAGAGGGGGCAAGTTACAATGAGCAGTTCTTC.

V and J are TRBV5-6 and TRBJ2-7, with 7 bases fitting TRBD1. In germline, CDR1 is SGHDT, CDR2 YYEEEE. V trimming: 3 bases; J trimming: 0 bases; junction bases outside the gene matches: 9. This CDR3 has 16 residues. The CDR3 region has the DNA TGTGCCAGCAGCTCGGCCGGGACAGCGAGCTCCTACGAGCAGTACTTC. Translated: CASSSAGTASSYEQYF.

CDR3 bases: TGTGCCAGCAGTGCCGAGACAGGGAGTGAGCAGTACTTC. Protein sequence: CASSAETGSEQYF. V usage is TRBV27 and J usage is TRBJ2-7; 7 bases are a match to TRBD1. There are 13 residues in the CDR3. The germline V gene has CDR1 MNHEY and CDR2 SMNVEV (reference sequence). V gave up 5 bases and J gave up 7 bases; unmatched junction bases: 8.

This chain joins TRBV2 and TRBJ2-1; maybe TRBD2 (6 bases). CDR1 is SNHLY and CDR2 is FYNNEI in the germline V gene. V lost 1 base and J 8 bases, leaving 21 bases between the germline ends. The CDR3 runs 17 residues. CDR3 in amino acids: CASSEVSTWGVSDEQFF. The CDR3 DNA reads as TGTGCCAGCAGTGAAGTATCTACGTGGGGGGTCTCCGATGAGCAGTTCTTC.

J is TRBJ1-2 and V is TRBV5-1, with D perhaps matching TRBD1 (5 bases). Germline V gene data show CDR1 as SGHRS and CDR2 as YFSETQ. The length of the CDR3 is 15 residues. Trimming cost V 4 bases and J 4 bases, with 17 bases left between them. CDR3 nucleotides: TGCGCCAGCAGCCCTACACCTCCTGGGGGCTATGGCTACACCTTC. Protein: CASSPTPPGGYGYTF. The full variable domain, rest sourced from reference TRBV5-1 and TRBJ1-2, is KAGVTQTPRYLIKTRGQQVTLSCSPISGHRSVSWYQQTPGQGLQFLFEYFSETQRNKGNFPGRFSGRQFSNSRSEMNVSTLELGDSALYLCASSPTPPGGYGYTFGSGTRLTVV.

In this sample, this clone turned up a few times. V is TRBV29-1 and J is TRBJ2-3, with no clear D. The germline V gene encodes CDR1 SQVTM and CDR2 ANQGSEA. The CDR3 has 13 amino acids. V was pared by 6 bases and J by 0 bases, with 10 bases between. CDR3 region: CSVSSPSTDTQYF. In nucleotides, the CDR3 is TGCAGCGTCAGCTCCCCTAGCACAGATACGCAGTATTTT.

The rearrangement links TRBV9 to TRBJ1-2; the match to TRBD1 covers 9 bases. Germline V gives CDR1 SGDLS, CDR2 YYNGEE. The CDR3 consists of 13 residues. V gave up 3 bases and J gave up 6 bases; unmatched junction bases: 3. The DNA for the CDR3 is TGTGCCAGCAGCGCCCGGACAGGGGATGGCTACACCTTC. This encodes CASSARTGDGYTF.

The rearrangement links TRBV5-1 to TRBJ2-5, with D perhaps matching TRBD1 (7 bases). Trimming shortened V by 0 bases and J by 4 bases, and 19 bases separated the two germline ends. The germline V gene encodes CDR1 SGHRS and CDR2 YFSETQ. This CDR3 spans 17 amino acids. The CDR3 DNA reads as TGCGCCAGCAGCTTGGCCTTGTGGACAGGCGGGGTAGAGACCCAGTACTTC. It encodes CASSLALWTGGVETQYF.

This sequence joins TRBV6-1 and TRBJ1-2; D unresolved. V lost 5 bases and J lost 5, with 12 bases in between. CDR3 length: 13 amino acids. Germline CDR1 reads MNHNS; CDR2 reads SASEGT. The CDR3 DNA sequence: TGTGCCAGCAGTCCAACTTCTCTGTATGGCTACACCTTC. It specifies CASSPTSLYGYTF.

The chain links TRBV18 to TRBJ2-6; perhaps D is TRBD1 or TRBD2 (5 bases each). Trimming removed 6 bases at V and 0 bases at J, with 12 bases between. Looked up from germline, CDR1 is KGHSH and CDR2 is LQKENI. There are 16 residues in the CDR3. CDR3 loop: CASSSVGASGANVLTF. The CDR3 nucleotides read TGTGCCAGCTCTTCCGTCGGGGCCTCTGGGGCCAACGTCCTGACTTTC.